This T cell receptor beta chain stems from a study of monozygotic twins with inflammatory bowel disease. General study points: Clonotype sharing was lower in IBD patients than healthy twins, most markedly with disease activity.

Worth noting for this clonotype: Its antigen is unidentified.

TCRdb reprocessed the 5' RACE reads and stores each CDR3 protein as one record, lacking DNA. Recorded here are approximately 400,000 distinct CDR3 sequences; the top ten clones represent 2% to 2.5%. The CDR3 sequence is 13 residues long. Germline V gives CDR1 SGHRS, CDR2 YFSETQ. The source of this sequence is a human donor with ulcerative colitis or Crohn's disease, or a healthy co-twin of an affected twin (not recorded which). Sequenced: blood. The gene calls are TRBV5-1 and TRBJ2-7; the TRBD2 assignment by TCRdb is unverifiable without DNA. CDR3 loop: CASSLRADYEQYF.